One sample yielded the 5 T cell receptor beta chains listed below, sequenced in a study of blood T cell repertoires in COVID-19. TCRdb keeps only in-frame clones here, not all; method: immunoSEQ multiplex PCR. The table has 200,000 to 250,000 clones, about 84% seen once. The sequenced sample was peripheral blood. These receptors all come from a woman of 80 years or more with COVID-19, enrolled during active disease.

The genes are TRBV5-1 and TRBJ2-1, with 12 positions matching TRBD2. Germline V gives CDR1 SGHRS, CDR2 YFSETQ. V trimming: 4 bases; J trimming: 3 bases; junction bases outside the gene matches: 2. The CDR3 consists of 15 residues. As DNA, the CDR3 is TGCGCCAGCAGCCCGACTAGCGGGGGCTACAATGAGCAGTTCTTC. It translates to CASSPTSGGYNEQFF.

The chain combines TRBV5-1 with TRBJ1-1; weak D call: TRBD1 (5 bases). Germline V CDR1 and CDR2: SGHRS, YFSETQ. This CDR3 has 14 residues. V gave up 6 bases and J gave up 5 bases, with 17 bases separating them. The CDR3 nucleotides read TGCGCCAGCAACAACGGTGACAGTGGTACTGAAGCTTTCTTT. This gives the protein CASNNGDSGTEAFF.

The chain's CDR3 is CASRPGTSGAQLTDTQYF. CDR3 sequence (DNA): TGTGCCAGCAGGCCTGGGACTAGCGGGGCCCAACTCACAGATACGCAGTATTTT. This chain uses TRBV6-2 or TRBV6-3 with TRBJ2-3, with 13 bases matching TRBD2. Germline V lookup: CDR1 MNHEY, CDR2 SVGEGT. J gave up 2 bases and V 6 bases, and 11 bases lay outside the gene matches. The CDR3 is made up of 18 amino acids.

The J gene is TRBJ2-7, the V gene TRBV27; 11 bases are a match to TRBD2. Germline-derived CDR1 and CDR2 are MNHEY and SMNVEV (reference sequence). This CDR3 is 16 amino acids long. Trimming removed 8 bases from V and 8 bases from J; junction bases left unmatched: 17. The CDR3 loop reads CASGGTSGGPRVKQYF. In DNA form, the CDR3 reads TGTGCCAGCGGCGGGACTAGCGGAGGCCCAAGGGTGAAGCAGTACTTC.

This clone was seen just once. This chain connects TRBV7-6 to TRBJ2-3; D may be TRBD2 (6 bases). The CDR3 sequence is 15 residues long. Trimming removed 5 bases from V and 1 base from J, with 13 bases in between. CDR1 and CDR2 from the germline V gene are SGHVS and FNYEAQ. In DNA, the CDR3 is TGTGCCAGCAGCCTAAGACTAGGCGGCACAGATACGCAGTATTTT. As protein: CASSLRLGGTDTQYF. The full variable domain, rest sourced from reference TRBV7-6 and TRBJ2-3, is GAGVSQSPRYKVTKRGQDVALRCDPISGHVSLYWYRQALGQGPEFLTYFNYEAQQDKSGLPNDRFSAERPEGSISTLTIQRTEQRDSAMYRCASSLRLGGTDTQYFGPGTRLTVL.